This record concerns one T cell receptor (beta chain) sequence. TCRdb ran MiXCR on the RACE reads and lists one entry per CDR3 protein. The sample includes fewer than 150,000 distinct CDR3 sequences, approximately 10% seen only once; the top ten take about 1.4%. Time point defined: patch test 2, 6 weeks after DPC sensitization. Indicated treatment: therapeutic diphenylcyclopropenone sensitization with weekly scalp DPC. These data are taken from a study of human T cells and chemical hapten exposure. The V gene lost 3 bases and the J gene lost 8 bases, with 13 bases spanning the gap. Germline V lookup: CDR1 LGHDT, CDR2 YNNKEL (reference sequence). The CDR3 has 13 amino acids.

This TCR derives from a woman between 50 and 59 years old with alopecia areata. Some clones in this sample may be carry-over from other donors' samples. The gene calls are TRBV3-1 and TRBJ1-2; D ambiguous. The input for sequencing was whole blood, taken in connection with sensitization to the hapten diphenylcyclopropenone (DPC). The CDR3 loop reads CASSHTLREGYTF. The CDR3 DNA sequence: TGTGCCAGCAGCCATACCCTTCGTGAAGGCTACACCTTC.